A single sample is the source of the 31 T cell receptor beta chains below, sequenced in a study of cytomegalovirus exposure and HLA in healthy donors (dated by TCRdb to the late 2010s). Receptor amplification or capture employed the immunoSEQ multiplex PCR assay. In its TCRdb copy, this immuneACCESS table keeps in-frame sequences only and misses some clones. Where compared with another copy, unresolved V genes explain less than half of these, and the others have no known cause. The sample has some 260,000 clones on record, 90% of them singletons. Just over 3% of the sample is held by the ten biggest clonotypes. The source material was PBMCs. These receptors all come from a woman aged 25 to 39 in good health and CMV-seronegative.

This clone was seen just once. Other DNA sequences of this sample code for an identical CDR3. The rearrangement links TRBV5-6 to TRBJ2-3; D is undetermined. V lost 1 base, J lost 4 bases, and 4 bases lay in between. The length of the CDR3 is 12 residues. Germline V gene lookup returns CDR1 SGHDT and CDR2 YYEEEE. Here the CDR3 DNA reads TGTGCCAGCAGCTTGTCAGCAGATACGCAGTATTTT. This translates into CASSLSADTQYF. Full variable domain (missing parts from reference TRBV5-6 and TRBJ2-3): DAGVTQSPTHLIKTRGQQVTLRCSPKSGHDTVSWYQQALGQGPQFIFQYYEEEERQRGNFPDRFSGHQFPNYSSELNVNALLLGDSALYLCASSLSADTQYFGPGTRLTVL.

J is TRBJ2-7 and V is TRBV15; 15 nucleotides line up with TRBD2. V was pared by 3 bases and J by 2 bases, with 11 bases of the junction left unmatched. The CDR3 spans 19 residues. CDR1 and CDR2 (germline): LNHNV, YYDKDF (reference sequence). The CDR3 loop reads CATSSLFGTSGRNPYEQYF. The CDR3 DNA follows: TGTGCCACCAGCAGCCTTTTCGGGACTAGCGGGAGGAATCCCTACGAGCAGTACTTC. The full variable domain, rest sourced from reference TRBV15 and TRBJ2-7, is DAMVIQNPRYQVTQFGKPVTLSCSQTLNHNVMYWYQQKSSQAPKLLFHYYDKDFNNEADTPDNFQSRRPNTSFCFLDIRSPGLGDTAMYLCATSSLFGTSGRNPYEQYFGPGTRLTVT.

CDR3 coding DNA: TGTGCCAGCAGCTTAGCTAGCGGAGCCCCCTACGAGCAGTACTTC. Amino acid sequence: CASSLASGAPYEQYF. This chain uses TRBV11-3 with TRBJ2-7; 7 bases are a match to TRBD2. Germline CDR1 reads SGHNT; CDR2 reads YENEEA. Unmatched junction bases numbered 5, after V lost 1 base and J lost 2 bases. CDR3 size: 15 residues.

The rearrangement links TRBV18 to TRBJ1-3; D gene unclear. This CDR3 region has 16 residues. The ends were cut back, 3 bases at V and 2 bases at J, with 14 bases in the middle. Germline values: CDR1 KGHSH, CDR2 LQKENI. This chain's CDR3 is CASSPYTTGAGNTIYF. The CDR3, as DNA: TGTGCCAGCTCACCCTATACCACGGGTGCTGGAAACACCATATATTTT.

This chain connects TRBV30 to TRBJ2-1; no firm D call. The germline gives CDR1 GTSNPN, CDR2 SVGIG (reference sequence). CDR3 size: 12 residues. Trimming pared 2 bases from V and 9 bases from J, leaving 11 bases between. CDR3 bases: TGTGCCTGGAGTATGGTTGGGTCTGAGCAGTTCTTC. This sequence encodes CAWSMVGSEQFF. The variable domain in full, completed from reference TRBV30 and TRBJ2-1, reads SQTIHQWPATLVQPVGSPLSLECTVEGTSNPNLYWYRQAAGRGLQLLFYSVGIGQISSEVPQNLSASRPQDRQFILSSKKLLLSDSGFYLCAWSMVGSEQFFGPGTRLTVL.

V usage is TRBV6-6 and J usage is TRBJ1-4, with D possibly TRBD1 on 6 matching bases. Trimming took 6 bases from V and 2 from J, leaving 16 bases between them. The CDR3 runs 16 residues. Per germline, CDR1 MNHNY and CDR2 SVGAGI (reference sequence). CDR3 DNA sequence: TGTGCCAGCAGCCAACAGGGTTTTCGGACTAATGAAAAACTGTTTTTT. Protein product: CASSQQGFRTNEKLFF.

The chain joins TRBV5-1 to TRBJ2-4; D not certain. The V and J ends lost 0 bases and 5 bases respectively, with 6 bases between them. The CDR3 is 13 amino acids. Germline CDR1 and CDR2: SGHRS and YFSETQ. The CDR3 DNA is TGCGCCAGCAGCTTGGGGTCTGAAAACATTCAGTACTTC. As protein: CASSLGSENIQYF.

CDR3 DNA: TGTGCCAGCAGCGTATCCGGGGGAACAGGGTATTGGGAGACCCAGTACTTC. Translation: CASSVSGGTGYWETQYF. The V gene is TRBV9, the J gene TRBJ2-5, with D tentatively TRBD1 or TRBD2 (6 bases each). V shed 1 base and J shed 5 bases, with 21 bases lying between them. CDR1 is SGDLS and CDR2 is YYNGEE in the germline V gene. This CDR3 spans 17 amino acids.

The count of this clone is one. The CDR3 reads CASSLVLGLAASYEQYF. CDR3 coding DNA: TGTGCCAGCAGTTTAGTCTTGGGGTTAGCGGCCTCCTACGAGCAGTACTTC. The chain employs TRBV28 and TRBJ2-7, with a possible D match to TRBD2 (6 bases). Germline CDR1 reads MDHEN; CDR2 reads SYDVKM. Trimming shortened V by 2 bases and J by 0 bases, and 17 bases separated the two germline ends. CDR3 length equals 17 residues.

This sequence joins TRBV28 and TRBJ2-4; unclear D gene. Germline lookup yields CDR1 MDHEN and CDR2 SYDVKM. The germline V and J ends were trimmed by 5 bases and 9 bases, with 8 bases remaining between them. The CDR3 consists of 11 residues. In DNA, the CDR3 is TGTGCCAGCAGTCGCCACGTCATTCAGTACTTC. This encodes CASSRHVIQYF.

J is TRBJ2-1 and V is TRBV19; TRBD2 matches at 7 bases. Germline CDR1 reads LNHDA; CDR2 reads SQIVND (reference sequence). V lost 3 bases to trimming and J lost 1 base; unmatched junction nucleotides: 3. The CDR3 totals 15 residues. The CDR3, as DNA: TGTGCCAGTAGTATGGGGGGGAGGTCCTACAATGAGCAGTTCTTC. This translates into CASSMGGRSYNEQFF.

This rearrangement joins TRBV27 to TRBJ2-2, with a possible D match to TRBD2 (6 bases). V lost 2 bases and J lost 5, with 15 bases in between. Germline-derived CDR1 and CDR2 are MNHEY and SMNVEV (reference sequence). This CDR3 contains 16 residues. The CDR3 reads CASSLNYGSGTGELFF. DNA of the CDR3: TGTGCCAGCAGTTTAAATTACGGGAGTGGAACCGGGGAGCTGTTTTTT.

V is TRBV27 and J is TRBJ1-5; TRBD1 aligns across 8 bases. The V segment lost 8 bases and the J segment 2 bases; nucleotides outside the gene matches: 8. CDR1 and CDR2 from the germline V gene are MNHEY and SMNVEV (reference sequence). This CDR3 comprises 15 residues. The CDR3 loop is CASAKTGEGNQPQHF. CDR3 nucleotides: TGTGCCAGCGCCAAGACAGGGGAAGGCAATCAGCCCCAGCATTTT.

The gene calls are TRBV10-3 and TRBJ2-1; 7 nucleotides align to TRBD1. Germline CDR1 and CDR2: ENHRY and SYGVKD. V lost 5 bases to trimming and J lost 6 bases; unmatched junction nucleotides: 1. This CDR3 has 12 amino acids. CDR3 sequence (DNA): TGTGCCATCAGTCAGGGGGTCAATGAGCAGTTCTTC. This sequence encodes CAISQGVNEQFF.

Here the CDR3 DNA reads TGTGCCAGCACCAGGGGGGACAATGAGCAGTTCTTC. It is translated as CASTRGDNEQFF. V gene TRBV6-5 combines with J gene TRBJ2-1; perhaps TRBD1 as D (7 bases). The germline V gene has CDR1 MNHEY and CDR2 SVGAGI. CDR3 length equals 12 residues. V shed 7 bases and J shed 5 bases, with 9 bases lying between them.

The rearrangement links TRBV10-2 to TRBJ2-2; TRBD1 aligns across 10 bases. The CDR3 totals 16 residues. Trimming removed 10 bases from V and 1 base from J; junction bases left unmatched: 9. The V gene's germline CDR1 is WSHSY and CDR2 SAAADI. The CDR3 bases are TGCGCCATATACGGGACAGGGGAAAGGAACACCGGGGAGCTGTTTTTT. As protein: CAIYGTGERNTGELFF.

This clone was detected once. This rearrangement joins TRBV9 to TRBJ1-1; 7 bases line up with TRBD1. V was clipped by 3 bases and J by 1 base; unmatched bases: 3. The CDR3 runs 14 residues. In germline, CDR1 is SGDLS, CDR2 YYNGEE. In DNA, the CDR3 is TGTGCCAGCAGCGCGACAGGGCGGAACACTGAAGCTTTCTTT. It yields the protein CASSATGRNTEAFF.

This clone was recorded only once. The J gene is TRBJ2-7, the V gene TRBV5-1, with 7 bases identical to TRBD2. After removal of 0 bases from V and 6 bases from J, the junction contained 12 bases not matched to a gene. CDR1 and CDR2 from the germline V gene are SGHRS and YFSETQ. The CDR3 is made up of 16 amino acids. The CDR3 here is CASSLAGTTLTPEQYF. CDR3 DNA sequence: TGCGCCAGCAGCTTGGCCGGGACTACCTTAACCCCCGAGCAGTACTTC.

The genes are TRBV7-2 and TRBJ2-7; D is unresolved. The germline CDR1 and CDR2 sequences are SGHTA and FQGNSA. V was trimmed by 1 base and J by 2 bases, leaving 9 bases between them. The CDR3 runs to 14 residues. The CDR3 nucleotides are TGTGCCAGCAGCTTAGGGGGTTCTCCCTACGAGCAGTACTTC. This translates into CASSLGGSPYEQYF.

The chain combines TRBV7-9 with TRBJ2-5; no reliable D call. The V gene lost 4 bases and the J gene lost 5 bases, with 8 bases spanning the gap. In germline, CDR1 is SEHNR, CDR2 FQNEAQ (reference sequence). The CDR3 runs to 12 residues. This chain's CDR3 is CASSSSEETQYF. CDR3 coding DNA: TGTGCCAGCAGCTCCTCGGAGGAGACCCAGTACTTC.

This rearrangement joins TRBV27 to TRBJ1-2; no clear D. The V and J ends lost 5 bases and 8 bases respectively, with 12 bases between them. Germline lookup yields CDR1 MNHEY and CDR2 SMNVEV (reference sequence). This CDR3 region has 12 residues. CDR3: CASSQGGEGYTF. The CDR3 DNA follows: TGTGCCAGCAGTCAAGGAGGTGAGGGCTACACCTTC.

V usage is TRBV6-5 and J usage is TRBJ2-3, with D unclear. V lost 3 bases and J 1 base, leaving 8 bases between the germline ends. The CDR3 has 14 amino acids. CDR1 and CDR2 (germline): MNHEY, SVGAGI. CDR3 sequence (DNA): TGTGCCAGCAGTTATCTAGTGGGCACAGATACGCAGTATTTT. Its translation: CASSYLVGTDTQYF.

J is TRBJ2-1 and V is TRBV30; possibly TRBD1 for D (5 bases). CDR1 and CDR2 from the germline V gene are GTSNPN and SVGIG (reference sequence). CDR3 length equals 13 residues. The CDR3 bases are TGTGCTTTCGGACAAGCCTCCTACAATGAGCAGTTCTTC. Translation gives CAFGQASYNEQFF. The variable domain in full, with the rest retrieved from reference TRBV30 and TRBJ2-1, is SQTIHQWPATLVQPVGSPLSLECTVEGTSNPNLYWYRQAAGRGLQLLFYSVGIGQISSEVPQNLSASRPQDRQFILSSKKLLLSDSGFYLCAFGQASYNEQFFGPGTRLTVL.

The V call is TRBV7-3, the J call TRBJ2-5, with 7 bases that match TRBD1. Germline V lookup: CDR1 SGHTA, CDR2 FQGTGA. The trim removed 4 bases at V and 3 bases at J, leaving 5 bases unmatched. This CDR3 region has 14 residues. The CDR3 spells CASSSSGTEETQYF. DNA of the CDR3: TGTGCCAGCAGCTCCTCCGGGACAGAAGAGACCCAGTACTTC.

The gene calls are TRBV5-4 and TRBJ2-7; a possible D gene is TRBD2 (6 bases). This CDR3 has 15 residues. V was clipped by 0 bases and J by 7 bases, with 17 bases between them. CDR1 SGHNT and CDR2 YYREEE come from the germline V gene (reference sequence). The chain's CDR3 is CASSLGSGVPMEQYF. The CDR3 DNA sequence: TGTGCCAGCAGCTTGGGTAGCGGAGTACCCATGGAGCAGTACTTC. Using reference TRBV5-4 and TRBJ2-7 for the parts outside the CDR3, the full variable domain is ETGVTQSPTHLIKTRGQQVTLRCSSQSGHNTVSWYQQALGQGPQFIFQYYREEENGRGNFPPRFSGLQFPNYSSELNVNALELDDSALYLCASSLGSGVPMEQYFGPGTRLTVT.

This clone was observed a single time. CDR3 nucleotides: TGTGCCAGCGCCCTGACGGGGAGCTCCTACGAGCAGTACTTC. It encodes CASALTGSSYEQYF. The chain links TRBV2 to TRBJ2-7; TRBD2 is a possible D gene (5 bases). The CDR3 has 14 residues. Germline CDR1 and CDR2: SNHLY and FYNNEI. The ends were cut back, 8 bases at V and 0 bases at J, with 14 bases in the middle.

This CDR3 is CASSQDFSLLNTEAFF. CDR3 DNA sequence: TGCGCCAGCAGCCAAGATTTCAGTCTTCTGAACACTGAAGCTTTCTTT. The J gene is TRBJ1-1, the V gene TRBV4-1; no clear D gene. CDR1 is MGHRA and CDR2 is YSYEKL in the germline V gene. V was shortened by 0 bases and J by 0 bases, with 11 bases between the two germline ends. The CDR3 runs to 16 residues.

The chain couples TRBV27 to TRBJ2-7; the match to TRBD2 covers 9 bases. The CDR3 has 15 amino acids. CDR1 and CDR2 from the germline V gene are MNHEY and SMNVEV (reference sequence). The J segment lost 1 base and the V segment lost 3 bases, leaving 4 bases of the junction unmatched. The CDR3 region has the DNA TGTGCCAGCAGTTTTGGGGCGGGAGGGTCCTACGAGCAGTACTTC. It encodes CASSFGAGGSYEQYF.

This clone is a singleton in its sample. This CDR3 is CASSSAGGNEQFF. The CDR3 nucleotides are TGTGCCAGTAGCTCAGCGGGAGGTAATGAGCAGTTCTTC. The chain carries TRBV19 and TRBJ2-1; the match to TRBD2 covers 9 bases. This CDR3 region has 13 residues. Germline CDR1 and CDR2: LNHDA and SQIVND (reference sequence). The trim removed 6 bases at V and 7 bases at J, leaving 4 bases unmatched.

The genes are TRBV28 and TRBJ1-5, with TRBD1 identical over 9 bases. J lost 5 bases, V lost 4 bases, and 6 bases had no gene match. Germline V lookup: CDR1 MDHEN, CDR2 SYDVKM. This CDR3 comprises 15 residues. The CDR3 DNA sequence: TGTGCCAGCAGTTCATACAGGGGGCGAGATCAGCCCCAGCATTTT. Protein sequence: CASSSYRGRDQPQHF.

The chain uses TRBV28 and TRBJ2-7; D is unresolved. The CDR3 is made up of 13 amino acids. Trimming stripped 3 bases from V and 5 bases from J, with 11 bases between. Germline V CDR1 and CDR2: MDHEN, SYDVKM. CDR3 amino acids: CASSFPGDDEQYF. CDR3 coding DNA: TGTGCCAGCAGTTTCCCAGGAGACGACGAGCAGTACTTC.